This T cell receptor (beta chain) was observed in a study of graft-versus-host responses after intestinal transplantation. Study-level background: Recipients uniformly received anti-thymocyte globulin induction, followed by tacrolimus and steroids for about 3 years. Overall study findings and caveats: The recipient marrow held GvH clones, and some of them showed up first in ileum or blood.

Comment on this clone: Its antigen is undetermined.

Germline V gene lookup returns CDR1 SEHNR and CDR2 FQNEAQ (reference sequence). The CDR3 runs to 14 residues. Between the trimmed V and J ends, which lost 5 bases and 2 bases, there was a span of 13 bases. Assay: immunoSEQ multiplex PCR; the TCRdb copy retains only in-frame clones and omits some. The data contain approximately 90,000 clones, 80% to 95% of them singletons. This clonotype was sampled from a human donor who was the organ donor for an intestinal transplant. The chain recombines TRBV7-9 with TRBJ2-7; D is unresolved. This material consisted of unstimulated CD8+ T cells sorted from spleen or lymph node cells, taken before transplant. The CDR3 region has the DNA TGTGCCAGCAGCCCCCGCGGCAGGACCTACGAGCAGTACTTC. The encoded protein is CASSPRGRTYEQYF.